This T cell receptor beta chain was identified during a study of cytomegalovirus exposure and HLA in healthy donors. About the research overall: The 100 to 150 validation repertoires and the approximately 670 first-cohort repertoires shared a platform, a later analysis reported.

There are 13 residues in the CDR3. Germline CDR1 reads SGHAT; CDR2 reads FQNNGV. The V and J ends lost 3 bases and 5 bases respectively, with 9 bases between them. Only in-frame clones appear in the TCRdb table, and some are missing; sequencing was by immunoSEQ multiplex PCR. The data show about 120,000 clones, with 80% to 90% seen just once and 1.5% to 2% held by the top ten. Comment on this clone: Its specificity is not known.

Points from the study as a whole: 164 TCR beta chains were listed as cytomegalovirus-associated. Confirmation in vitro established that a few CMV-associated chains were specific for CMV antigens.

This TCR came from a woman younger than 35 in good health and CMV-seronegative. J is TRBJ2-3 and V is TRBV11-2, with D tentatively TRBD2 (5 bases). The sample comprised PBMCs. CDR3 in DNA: TGTGCCAGCAGCTTCCGGGCGGGAGATACGCAGTATTTT. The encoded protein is CASSFRAGDTQYF.